The clone carrying this T cell receptor (beta chain) was counted many times. Antigen: not known. This sample stems from a study of HIV-infected patients and healthy controls. All unsorted peripheral T cells were captured because whole blood was used without fractionation. In germline, CDR1 is LGHNA, CDR2 YSLEER. The CDR3 runs 14 residues. V lost 1 base and J 0 bases, leaving 6 bases between the germline ends. Findings of the study overall: During therapy, HIV-associated CDR3s fell significantly in frequency, while CMV-associated CDR3s did not change significantly. Untreated HIV+ repertoires had roughly threefold fewer distinct CDR3s and lower Shannon diversity than healthy controls. Only sixteen HIV-infected individuals were processed, a major limit on how widely findings apply.

cDNA was made from about 500 ng RNA using alpha and beta constant primers. Using multiplexing indices, alpha and beta chain libraries were generated apart by chain-specific third strand synthesis. Each cDNA molecule was barcoded, and a single primer pair amplified each chain. From the 5' RACE reads, TCRdb called clonotypes with MiXCR, one entry per CDR3 protein. The sample has some 19,000 distinct CDR3 sequences; 8% to 10% are singletons. The material sequenced was blood. V is TRBV4-3 and J is TRBJ1-1; D uncertain. The receptor was isolated from an adult in good health. Here the CDR3 DNA reads TGCGCCAGCAGCCAAGCAGGAATGAACACTGAAGCTTTCTTT. Its translation is CASSQAGMNTEAFF.